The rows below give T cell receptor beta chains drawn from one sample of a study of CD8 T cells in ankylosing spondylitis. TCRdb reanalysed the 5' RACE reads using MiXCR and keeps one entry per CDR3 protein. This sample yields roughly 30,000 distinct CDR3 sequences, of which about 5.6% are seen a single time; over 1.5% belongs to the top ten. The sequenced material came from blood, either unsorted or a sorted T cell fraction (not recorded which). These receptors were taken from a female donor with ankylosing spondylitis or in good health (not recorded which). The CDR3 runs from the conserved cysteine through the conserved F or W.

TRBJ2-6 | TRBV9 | CASSEGQGGANVLTF
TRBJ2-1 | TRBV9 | CASSNRGGAGYNEQFF
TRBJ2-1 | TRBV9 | CASSSYDEQFF
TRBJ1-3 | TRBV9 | CASSVQQGNTIYF
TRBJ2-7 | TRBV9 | CASSVEVGGYEQYF
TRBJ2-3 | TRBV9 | CASSGGTTKDTQYF
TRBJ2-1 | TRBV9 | CASSLGSASYNEQFF
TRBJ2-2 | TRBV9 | CASSVSGGDTGELFF
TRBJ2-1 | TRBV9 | CASSVEKNEQFF
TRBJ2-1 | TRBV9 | CASSTSPLIASGGGNEQFF
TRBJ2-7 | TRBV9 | CASTPTTSSYEQYF
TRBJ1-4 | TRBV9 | CASSVSQDRVNEKLFF
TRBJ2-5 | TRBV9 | CASSVAGGPPPETQYF
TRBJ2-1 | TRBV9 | CASSSPPGTSGSYEQFF
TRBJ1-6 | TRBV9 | CASSAGTTGEGSPLHF
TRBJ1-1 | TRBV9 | CASSVVGGYTEAFF
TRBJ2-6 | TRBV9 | CASSVGPSSGTITGANVLTF
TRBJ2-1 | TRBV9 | CASSAGLAGSSEQFF
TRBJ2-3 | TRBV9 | CASSVTSGSTDTQYF
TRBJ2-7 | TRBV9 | CASSAEIGEQYF
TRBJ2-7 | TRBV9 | CASSAGPTGAYEQYF
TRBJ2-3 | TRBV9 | CASSVEHLGDTQYF
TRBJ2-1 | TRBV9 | CASSVGFSYGEQFF
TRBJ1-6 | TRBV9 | CASTKGAGTGFFLNSPLHF
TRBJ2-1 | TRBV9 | CASSVAPLAGDEQFF
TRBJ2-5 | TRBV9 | CASSVATRANQETQYF
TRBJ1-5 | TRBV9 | CASSVADGRNQPQHF
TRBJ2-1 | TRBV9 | CASSVAVGSSYNEQFF
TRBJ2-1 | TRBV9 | CASSSSGPAATYNEQFF
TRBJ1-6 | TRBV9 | CASSAIQGVGSPLHF
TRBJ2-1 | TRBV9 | CASSRSVGGPDNEQFF
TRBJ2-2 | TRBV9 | CASSHSHTGELFF
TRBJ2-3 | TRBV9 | CASSVELRGSTDTQYF
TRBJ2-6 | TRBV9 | CASSVEPGSGANVLTF
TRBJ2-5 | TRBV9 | CASSATSGQETQYF
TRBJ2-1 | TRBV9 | CASSAPYNEQFF
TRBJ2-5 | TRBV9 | CASSVGASGRSETQYF
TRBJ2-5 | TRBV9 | CASSVRQGGETQYF
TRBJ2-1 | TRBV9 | CASSVEVGPYNEQFF
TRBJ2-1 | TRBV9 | CASSVVASGAYGEQFF